This record looks at one T cell receptor (beta chain) sequence and its context. CDR1 and CDR2 (germline): SGHTS, YDEGEE. V shed 1 base and J shed 2 bases, with 4 bases lying between them. The CDR3 runs to 14 residues. These data originate in a study of identical twins. MiXCR, run by TCRdb on the 5' RACE reads, gives a single entry per CDR3 protein. The table shows about 790,000 distinct CDR3 sequences, with about 18% occurring only once. This sample also belongs to another study, concerning T cells expressing NK-cell markers.

The sequencing sample was made of PBMCs. The rearrangement uses TRBV5-8 and TRBJ2-6; D unresolved. This TCR derives from a woman between 18 and 29 years old in good health. CDR3 bases: TGTGCCAGCAGCTTGTGGACTGGGGCCAACGTCCTGACTTTC. It translates to CASSLWTGANVLTF.